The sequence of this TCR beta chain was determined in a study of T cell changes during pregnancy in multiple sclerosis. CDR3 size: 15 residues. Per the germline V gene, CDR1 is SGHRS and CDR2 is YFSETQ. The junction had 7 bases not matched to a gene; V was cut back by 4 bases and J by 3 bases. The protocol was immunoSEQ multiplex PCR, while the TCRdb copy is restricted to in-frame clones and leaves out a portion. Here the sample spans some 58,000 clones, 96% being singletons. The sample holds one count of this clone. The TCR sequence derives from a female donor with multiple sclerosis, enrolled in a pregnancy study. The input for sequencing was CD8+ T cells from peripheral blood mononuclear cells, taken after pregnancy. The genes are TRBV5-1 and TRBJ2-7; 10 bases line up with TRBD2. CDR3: CASSTWTSGNYEQYF. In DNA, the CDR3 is TGCGCCAGCAGCACCTGGACTAGCGGAAACTACGAGCAGTACTTC.